What follows are 3 T cell receptor beta chains derived from one specimen sequenced in a study of regulatory T cells in long-lasting Graves disease. CDR3-region Arm-PCR and iRepertoire HTBI primers produced the TCR beta libraries. Via MiXCR, TCRdb re-called the multiplex PCR reads, giving one row per CDR3 protein. The repertoire holds roughly 560,000 distinct CDR3 sequences, with more than 10% as singletons. Time point denoted: newly diagnosed GD, antithyroid drugs for less than 3 months. With RNA extracted from PBMCs as input, the TCR library was made. The same data also contributed to another study, on T cells in Graves' hyperthyroidism and ophthalmopathy.

The sample consisted of peripheral blood mononuclear cells (PBMCs), taken at new diagnosis, from a patient treated with antithyroid drugs. The receptor source for this set is a woman in her thirties with Graves disease.

This clonotype was picked up many times. The V and J genes are TRBV20-1 and TRBJ2-7; D might be TRBD2 (5 bases). The CDR3 loop spans 14 amino acids. CDR1 is DFQATT, CDR2 SNEGSKA, per germline (reference sequence). Trimming took 2 bases from V and 3 from J, leaving 14 bases between them. The CDR3 DNA sequence: TGCAGTGCTAGACGGGGTGGGAGTAGCTACGAGCAGTACTTC. Translation gives CSARRGGSSYEQYF.

This clonotype is a singleton in its sample. The junction departs from the called germline gene at one end, perhaps through a read error. This rearrangement joins TRBV11-3 to TRBJ2-7; 7 nucleotides align to TRBD2. Germline-derived CDR1 and CDR2 are SGHNT and YENEEA. This CDR3 is 14 amino acids long. Here the CDR3 DNA reads TGCGCCAGCAGCCACGGACTAGTAGAATATGAGCAGTACTTC. Amino acids: CASSHGLVEYEQYF.

This clonotype has at least ten counts. The chain couples TRBV6-5 to TRBJ1-4; D may be TRBD1 (5 bases). V dropped 0 bases and J dropped 10 bases, with 9 bases sitting between them. From germline, CDR1 is MNHEY and CDR2 SVGAGI. CDR3 length: 13 residues. The CDR3 spells CASSYSAGLKLFF. For the CDR3, the DNA is TGTGCCAGCAGTTACTCGGCAGGGCTAAAACTGTTTTTT.